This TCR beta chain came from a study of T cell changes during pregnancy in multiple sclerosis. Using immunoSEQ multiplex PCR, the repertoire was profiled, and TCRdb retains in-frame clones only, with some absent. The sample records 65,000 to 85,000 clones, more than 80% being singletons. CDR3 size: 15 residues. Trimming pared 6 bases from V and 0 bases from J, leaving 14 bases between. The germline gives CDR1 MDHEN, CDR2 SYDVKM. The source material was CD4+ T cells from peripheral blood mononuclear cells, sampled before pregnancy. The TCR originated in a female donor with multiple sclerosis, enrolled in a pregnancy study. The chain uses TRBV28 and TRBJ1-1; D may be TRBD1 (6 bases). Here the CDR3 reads CASREATGVNTEAFF. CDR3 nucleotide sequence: TGTGCCAGCAGAGAAGCGACAGGCGTGAACACTGAAGCTTTCTTT. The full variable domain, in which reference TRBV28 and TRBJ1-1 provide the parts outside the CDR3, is DVKVTQSSRYLVKRTGEKVFLECVQDMDHENMFWYRQDPGLGLRLIYFSYDVKMKEKGDIPEGYSVSREKKERFSLILESASTNQTSMYLCASREATGVNTEAFFGQGTRLTVV.